This T cell receptor beta chain is drawn from a study of shared clonotypes between healthy human individuals. Study at large: Researchers assigned three CD4 naive, three CD4 memory, two CD8 naive and one CD8 memory plate to each donor. Findings of the study overall: The study found lower generation probabilities in non-shared clonotypes than in those shared by all four donors.

There are 13 residues in the CDR3. CDR1 is ENHRY, CDR2 SYGVKD, per germline. The V gene end was trimmed by 10 bases and the J gene end by 4 bases; junction bases not matched to a gene: 6. The repertoire was sequenced with immunoSEQ multiplex PCR; TCRdb's copy has only in-frame clones and lacks some. This table has just over 2,000,000 clones, 85% to 95% appearing once. As concerns this clone: Its antigen is still unknown.

Positive CCR7 selection of CD45RO-negative cells yielded the naive CD8 cells, and terminally differentiated effector memory CD45RA+ cells were excluded. This receptor was obtained from a man younger than 35 in good health. Sequencing was done on a sample of naive CD8+ T cells sorted from blood. This chain connects TRBV10-3 to TRBJ1-2; 10 nucleotides match TRBD1. The CDR3 spells CATGQGGPYGYTF. CDR3 DNA sequence: TGTGCCACAGGACAGGGGGGCCCCTATGGCTACACCTTC.